The 25 T cell receptor beta chains in this list originate from one sample, sequenced in a study of T cell changes during pregnancy in multiple sclerosis (dated by TCRdb to between 2018 and 2021). The library was made by the immunoSEQ multiplex PCR assay. Not all clones reach the TCRdb copy of this immuneACCESS table, which keeps in-frame sequences only. Checked studies attribute under half of the gap to unresolved V genes and leave the rest unexplained. The sample records tens of thousands of clones, 90% of which are singletons. The ten largest clonotypes hold more than 1.4% of the sample. This specimen was peripheral blood, taken in the third trimester of pregnancy. These receptors came from a female donor with multiple sclerosis, enrolled in a pregnancy study.

The V and J genes are TRBV6-6 and TRBJ1-1, with D perhaps matching TRBD1 (5 bases). This CDR3 spans 16 amino acids. V was cut by 8 bases and J by 5 bases, with 24 bases left in between. Germline CDR1 MNHNY, CDR2 SVGAGI (reference sequence). Here the CDR3 reads CASVVKAGLRGTEAFF. In DNA, the CDR3 is TGTGCCAGCGTAGTGAAGGCAGGTCTACGGGGGACTGAAGCTTTCTTT.

The genes are TRBV4-3 and TRBJ1-2, with D maybe TRBD1 (5 bases). V lost 3 bases and J lost 4, with 15 bases in between. CDR3 length: 15 residues. Germline-derived CDR1 and CDR2 are LGHNA and YSLEER. CDR3 sequence (DNA): TGCGCCAGCAGCCAGCCGGGTGCGGGGGGCTATGGCTACACCTTC. Protein product: CASSQPGAGGYGYTF.

The V gene is TRBV7-7, the J gene TRBJ2-2; 8 nucleotides match TRBD1. J lost 6 bases, V lost 5 bases, and 2 bases had no gene match. CDR1 is SSHAT, CDR2 FNYEAQ, per germline (reference sequence). The CDR3 totals 13 residues. The CDR3 protein is CASSQGASGELFF. The CDR3 DNA reads TGTGCCAGCAGCCAGGGGGCGTCCGGGGAGCTGTTTTTT.

J is TRBJ2-7 and V is TRBV2; the D is unclear. V was trimmed by 8 bases and J by 2 bases, leaving 7 bases between them. The CDR3 is 11 residues long. CDR1 and CDR2 from the germline V gene are SNHLY and FYNNEI. The CDR3 region is CASGLTYEQYF. CDR3 nucleotides: TGTGCCAGCGGCTTAACCTACGAGCAGTACTTC.

The chain joins TRBV7-2 to TRBJ2-7; 8 nucleotides align to TRBD1. In germline, CDR1 is SGHTA, CDR2 FQGNSA. V shed 7 bases, J shed 7 bases, and the junction held 9 bases outside the gene matches. The CDR3 loop spans 13 amino acids. CDR3 residues: CASTSGGPGEQYF. CDR3 sequence (DNA): TGTGCCAGCACCTCAGGGGGCCCGGGGGAGCAGTACTTC.

V usage is TRBV7-9 and J usage is TRBJ2-5; D is unresolved. Trimming removed 1 base at V and 4 bases at J, with 7 bases between. Germline CDR1 SEHNR, CDR2 FQNEAQ (reference sequence). The CDR3 is made up of 13 amino acids. The CDR3, as DNA: TGTGCCAGCAGCTTAGTTCTAAGAGAGACCCAGTACTTC. As protein: CASSLVLRETQYF. The full variable domain, with the rest looked up from reference TRBV7-9 and TRBJ2-5, is DTGVSQNPRHKITKRGQNVTFRCDPISEHNRLYWYRQTLGQGPEFLTYFQNEAQLEKSRLLSDRFSAERPKGSFSTLEIQRTEQGDSAMYLCASSLVLRETQYFGPGTRLLVL.

The chain is built from TRBV6-5 and TRBJ1-2, with 7 bases that match TRBD1. Germline V gene data show CDR1 as MNHEY and CDR2 as SVGAGI. The CDR3 has 14 residues. V lost 2 bases to trimming and J lost 4 bases; unmatched junction nucleotides: 4. CDR3 sequence reads: CASSYGQDLYGYTF. The CDR3 nucleotides are TGTGCCAGCAGTTACGGACAGGACCTCTATGGCTACACCTTC.

In its sample, this clone was seen a few times. This sequence joins TRBV10-3 and TRBJ1-2; 8 bases are a match to TRBD1. V trimming: 8 bases; J trimming: 6 bases; junction bases outside the gene matches: 5. There are 12 residues in the CDR3. CDR1 and CDR2 from the germline V gene are ENHRY and SYGVKD. Here the CDR3 DNA reads TGTGCCATCCTGACAGGGGTTGATGGCTACACCTTC. Its translation: CAILTGVDGYTF.

This rearrangement joins TRBV27 to TRBJ2-7; TRBD1 agrees at 10 bases. This CDR3 is 13 amino acids long. V lost 8 bases to trimming and J lost 7 bases; unmatched junction nucleotides: 8. Germline V lookup: CDR1 MNHEY, CDR2 SMNVEV (reference sequence). CDR3 loop: CASARQGAGEQYF. CDR3 DNA: TGTGCCAGCGCCCGACAGGGGGCAGGAGAGCAGTACTTC.

The chain recombines TRBV18 with TRBJ1-1; TRBD1 aligns across 10 bases. The CDR3 totals 14 residues. V was pared by 5 bases and J by 8 bases, with 8 bases of the junction left unmatched. Looked up from germline, CDR1 is KGHSH and CDR2 is LQKENI. CDR3 region: CASSVDRGQGEAFF. The CDR3 DNA follows: TGTGCCAGCTCAGTCGACAGGGGGCAGGGAGAAGCTTTCTTT.

This chain connects TRBV27 to TRBJ2-7, with D possibly matching TRBD1 (5 bases). The CDR3 length is 12 residues. In germline, CDR1 is MNHEY, CDR2 SMNVEV (reference sequence). The ends were cut back, 5 bases at V and 5 bases at J, with 10 bases in the middle. CDR3 in DNA: TGTGCCAGCAGTATCGACAGCAACGAGCAGTACTTC. This gives the protein CASSIDSNEQYF.

The chain has TRBV4-2 and TRBJ1-5; possible D gene TRBD1, 5 bases. Germline V gene data show CDR1 as LGHNA and CDR2 as YNFKEQ. V lost 4 bases and J 4 bases, leaving 17 bases between the germline ends. The length of the CDR3 is 16 residues. The CDR3 spells CASSPLLDSFNQPQHF. CDR3 sequence (DNA): TGTGCCAGCAGCCCCCTGCTAGACAGTTTTAATCAGCCCCAGCATTTT.

This rearrangement joins TRBV10-1 to TRBJ2-7, with TRBD1 as a possible D gene (6 bases). Germline CDR1 is WNHNN and CDR2 is SYGVQD (reference sequence). The length of the CDR3 is 13 residues. Trimming pared 7 bases from V and 0 bases from J, leaving 10 bases between. This CDR3 reads CASIGQNSYEQYF. The CDR3 DNA follows: TGCGCCAGCATAGGACAGAACTCCTACGAGCAGTACTTC.

The J gene is TRBJ2-2, the V gene TRBV7-9, with 7 bases identical to TRBD2. The CDR3 loop spans 15 amino acids. The germline CDR1 and CDR2 sequences are SEHNR and FQNEAQ (reference sequence). J was trimmed by 6 bases and V by 11 bases; bases with no gene match: 15. CDR3 DNA: TGTGCCTCCCAGCGGACGGGAGGAGGATCCGGGGAGCTGTTTTTT. Its translation: CASQRTGGGSGELFF.

J is TRBJ2-6 and V is TRBV19; 7 bases agree with TRBD2. The CDR3 is 15 residues long. V lost 8 bases, J lost 0 bases, and 4 bases stayed unmatched. CDR1 and CDR2 from the germline V gene are LNHDA and SQIVND (reference sequence). DNA of the CDR3: TGTGCCAGTTCCTGGGGGGGCTCTGGGGCCAACGTCCTGACTTTC. Protein product: CASSWGGSGANVLTF.

This sequence joins TRBV5-1 and TRBJ2-6, with TRBD2 matching over 13 bases. The CDR3 consists of 19 residues. Germline V gene sequence: CDR1 SGHRS, CDR2 YFSETQ. Trimming removed 5 bases from V and 2 bases from J; junction bases left unmatched: 10. CDR3 residues: CASRPDWTSGRTGANVLTF. CDR3 sequence (DNA): TGCGCCAGCAGACCCGATTGGACTAGCGGGAGAACTGGGGCCAACGTCCTGACTTTC.

V is TRBV30 and J is TRBJ2-1; 10 bases fit TRBD2. The germline V gene has CDR1 GTSNPN and CDR2 SVGIG (reference sequence). With 1 base clipped from V and 8 bases from J, the junction kept 20 bases outside the gene matches. There are 19 residues in the CDR3. Written as DNA, the CDR3 is TGTGCCTGGAGTGGAATCTTTATAATAGCGGGAGGCCAACAGGATGAGCAGTTCTTC. Protein product: CAWSGIFIIAGGQQDEQFF.

This chain joins TRBV7-9 and TRBJ2-2; D is unresolved. The CDR3 is made up of 16 amino acids. The V gene lost 4 bases and the J gene lost 6 bases, with 18 bases spanning the gap. Germline V gives CDR1 SEHNR, CDR2 FQNEAQ (reference sequence). The CDR3 reads CASSYLDTEVSGELFF. The CDR3 DNA reads TGTGCCAGCAGCTATCTCGACACCGAAGTGTCCGGGGAGCTGTTTTTT.

The CDR3 here is CASSGGHREETQYF. The CDR3 DNA is TGCGCCAGCAGCGGGGGACACCGTGAAGAGACCCAGTACTTC. The rearrangement joins TRBV5-1 to TRBJ2-5; TRBD1 is a possible D gene (6 bases). Germline V lookup: CDR1 SGHRS, CDR2 YFSETQ. This CDR3 is 14 amino acids long. V was cut by 4 bases and J by 3 bases, with 13 bases left in between. Using reference TRBV5-1 and TRBJ2-5 for the parts outside the CDR3, the full variable domain is KAGVTQTPRYLIKTRGQQVTLSCSPISGHRSVSWYQQTPGQGLQFLFEYFSETQRNKGNFPGRFSGRQFSNSRSEMNVSTLELGDSALYLCASSGGHREETQYFGPGTRLLVL.

A single count supports this clone. This rearrangement joins TRBV4-2 to TRBJ1-3, with 10 positions matching TRBD1. Trimming cost V 8 bases and J 4 bases; bases outside gene matches: 17. This CDR3 has 18 amino acids. Germline lookup yields CDR1 LGHNA and CDR2 YNFKEQ. The CDR3: CASGYMDRGAPQGNTIYF. The CDR3 region has the DNA TGTGCCAGCGGATACATGGACAGGGGGGCCCCCCAGGGAAACACCATATATTTT.

V usage is TRBV5-1 and J usage is TRBJ2-3; 11 nucleotides match TRBD1. This CDR3 region has 15 residues. V shed 0 bases, J shed 4 bases, and the junction held 1 base outside the gene matches. Germline-derived CDR1 and CDR2 are SGHRS and YFSETQ. Here the CDR3 reads CASSLEGQGADTQYF. In nucleotides, the CDR3 is TGCGCCAGCAGCTTGGAGGGACAGGGGGCAGATACGCAGTATTTT.

J is TRBJ2-5 and V is TRBV30, with 12 positions matching TRBD1. The CDR3 is 16 amino acids. J was trimmed by 7 bases and V by 3 bases; bases with no gene match: 12. Germline V gene lookup returns CDR1 GTSNPN and CDR2 SVGIG (reference sequence). The CDR3 DNA follows: TGTGCCTGGAGGCCCCCCGGGACAGGGGGCGCGGGGACCCAGTACTTC. Translating gives CAWRPPGTGGAGTQYF.

The CDR3 coding sequence is TGTGCCAGCAGCTTGTACTCCCATGGCTACACCTTC. Protein: CASSLYSHGYTF. The chain joins TRBV5-6 to TRBJ1-2; D unclear. V gave up 1 base and J gave up 6 bases, with 7 bases separating them. Germline CDR1 and CDR2: SGHDT and YYEEEE. This CDR3 contains 12 residues.

This clone was seen a few times. CDR3 sequence reads: CACKQDTEAFF. The CDR3 region has the DNA TGTGCCTGTAAACAAGACACTGAAGCTTTCTTT. The V call is TRBV30, the J call TRBJ1-1; no firm D call. The CDR3 sequence is 11 residues long. V lost 6 bases, J lost 3 bases, and 8 bases lay in between. Germline V CDR1 and CDR2: GTSNPN, SVGIG (reference sequence).

V usage is TRBV5-1 and J usage is TRBJ1-1; no reliable D call. The V gene lost 8 bases and the J gene lost 8 bases, with 19 bases spanning the gap. CDR1 and CDR2 from the germline V gene are SGHRS and YFSETQ. The CDR3 contains 13 residues. CDR3 DNA sequence: TGCGCCAGTAAATCGTTTAGAGGCCAAGAAGCTTTCTTT. Translating it yields CASKSFRGQEAFF.